The 20 T cell receptor beta chains listed next were all sequenced from one sample in a study of CD8+CD57+ T cells in acquired aplastic anemia. Flow cytometry had shown expanded CD8+CD57+ cells in the patients chosen for sequencing. According to the study, genomic DNA was the template for TCR beta VDJ and CDR3 profiling. Each CDR3 protein is one row after TCRdb ran MiXCR on the reads. The sample lists fewer than 200,000 distinct CDR3 sequences; around 48% were seen once. The specimen sequenced was sorted CD4+, CD8+, or CD8+CD57+ T cells (not recorded which) from PBMCs. The receptors shown here come from a human donor with aplastic anemia.

This clonotype appeared many times. This chain links TRBV9 with TRBJ1-2; the match to TRBD1 covers 8 bases. The V and J ends lost 0 bases and 6 bases, in that order; junction bases with no gene match: 1. From germline, CDR1 is SGDLS and CDR2 YYNGEE. This CDR3 is built from 13 residues. CDR3 amino acids: CASSVGQGHGYTF. The CDR3 DNA reads as TGTGCCAGCAGCGTAGGACAGGGGCATGGCTACACCTTC.

This clonotype came up many times. The chain recombines TRBV12-3 or TRBV12-4 with TRBJ2-2; 7 bases line up with TRBD2. V lost 4 bases, J lost 7 bases, and 6 bases stayed unmatched. This CDR3 has 14 amino acids. The CDR3 DNA follows: TGTGCCAGCAGTTCGGGAGGCCGGGTCGGGGAGCTGTTTTTT. It codes for CASSSGGRVGELFF.

This chain joins TRBV10-3 and TRBJ2-1; 11 bases line up with TRBD2. Germline V lookup: CDR1 ENHRY, CDR2 SYGVKD. The V gene end was trimmed by 11 bases and the J gene end by 8 bases; junction bases not matched to a gene: 8. The CDR3 has 13 residues. The CDR3 DNA follows: TGTGCCTCCGCCGGGACTAGCGGCGATGAGCAGTTCTTC. Its translation is CASAGTSGDEQFF.

This clonotype was counted many times. The chain carries TRBV12-5 and TRBJ1-5; 8 nucleotides agree with TRBD1. The germline CDR1 and CDR2 sequences are LGHNT and FRNRAP. Unmatched junction bases numbered 5, after V lost 0 bases and J lost 1 base. CDR3 length equals 17 residues. CDR3: CASGLVLTGGSNQPQHF. The DNA for the CDR3 is TGTGCTAGTGGTTTGGTACTCACAGGGGGAAGCAATCAGCCCCAGCATTTT.

The V and J genes are TRBV11-2 and TRBJ2-5, with 8 bases that match TRBD2. The V and J ends lost 5 bases and 5 bases, in that order; junction bases with no gene match: 13. The germline gives CDR1 SGHAT, CDR2 FQNNGV. The CDR3 runs 16 residues. The CDR3 coding sequence is TGTGCCAGCAGCCATCGTCCAGCGGGAGTCGATGAGACCCAGTACTTC. Its translation is CASSHRPAGVDETQYF.

The chain uses TRBV20-1 and TRBJ2-5, with TRBD1 matching 10 bases. Germline V gives CDR1 DFQATT, CDR2 SNEGSKA (reference sequence). There are 19 residues in the CDR3. V lost 6 bases and J lost 0; bases outside the gene matches: 19. CDR3 coding DNA: TGCAGTGCCACGGAGGGACAGGGGCTCGGGGGCCGTGACCAAGAGACCCAGTACTTC. It translates to CSATEGQGLGGRDQETQYF.

A word on this clonotype: Since a much larger clone is just one base distant, this may be a read error. This rearrangement joins TRBV12-1 to TRBJ2-7; the listed D gene, TRBD1, was not tested against the DNA. TRBV12-1 constitutes a pseudogene. This CDR3 spans 15 amino acids. CDR3 amino acids: CASSLGRLRPHEQYF. CDR3 DNA sequence: TGTGCCAGCAGCTTGGGGCGGTTGCGGCCCCACGAGCAGTACTTC.

The chain is built from TRBV10-3 and TRBJ2-3, with 12 bases matching TRBD2. This CDR3 is 16 amino acids long. V shed 6 bases, J shed 3 bases, and the junction held 7 bases outside the gene matches. CDR1 is ENHRY and CDR2 is SYGVKD in the germline V gene. CDR3: CAISDTTSGRTDTQYF. DNA for the CDR3: TGTGCCATCAGCGACACAACTAGCGGGAGGACAGATACGCAGTATTTT.

This clonotype has a count of ten or more. The chain employs TRBV5-1 and TRBJ1-1; D is unresolved. V was trimmed by 0 bases and J by 6 bases, leaving 6 bases between them. Germline assignment: CDR1 SGHRS and CDR2 YFSETQ. CDR3 length: 12 residues. CDR3 region: CASSLGFSEAFF. The CDR3 bases are TGCGCCAGCAGCTTGGGGTTCTCTGAAGCTTTCTTT.

The rearrangement links TRBV15 to TRBJ1-2, with a weak D call TRBD1 (5 bases). V was trimmed by 4 bases and J by 3 bases, leaving 15 bases between them. Germline loops: CDR1 LNHNV, CDR2 YYDKDF (reference sequence). CDR3 length: 15 amino acids. The CDR3: CATSTNLGVDYGYTF. CDR3 coding DNA: TGTGCCACCAGCACCAACCTGGGGGTGGACTATGGCTACACCTTC.

This clonotype was recorded only once. The rearrangement uses TRBV2 and TRBJ2-3; TRBD2 aligns across 9 bases. The V gene's germline CDR1 is SNHLY and CDR2 FYNNEI. This CDR3 contains 17 residues. Unmatched junction bases numbered 16, after V lost 2 bases and J lost 10 bases. CDR3 DNA sequence: TGTGCCAGCAGTGAAAGGGTAGCGGGAGCAAAACGGCATGCGCAGTATTTT. Translating it yields CASSERVAGAKRHAQYF.

This clonotype has a handful of counts. This clone may be a read error of a much larger clone one base away. The chain links TRBV2 to TRBJ2-2; possible D gene TRBD2, 5 bases. The CDR3 consists of 12 residues. V lost 4 bases, J lost 5 bases, and 5 bases lay in between. Germline V gives CDR1 SNHLY, CDR2 FYNNEI. The CDR3 DNA is TGTGCCAGCAGTGCGGGGACCGGGGAGCTGTTTTTT. It specifies CASSAGTGELFF.

This clonotype was seen more than once but under ten times. The chain is built from TRBV5-1 and TRBJ1-1, with unresolved D. V gave up 5 bases and J gave up 5 bases, with 13 bases separating them. This CDR3 comprises 13 residues. Germline assignment: CDR1 SGHRS and CDR2 YFSETQ. The CDR3 nucleotides are TGCGCCAGCAGGCGTTCCACTTTGACTGAAGCTTTCTTT. Its protein product is CASRRSTLTEAFF.

In this sample, this clonotype turned up once. V is TRBV24-1 and J is TRBJ2-1; perhaps TRBD1 as D (6 bases). The V and J ends lost 4 bases and 0 bases respectively, with 15 bases between them. There are 17 residues in the CDR3. From germline, CDR1 is KGHDR and CDR2 SFDVKD. The CDR3 DNA reads TGTGCCACCAGTGACCCCTCGGACAGTAGCTCCTACAATGAGCAGTTCTTC. It yields the protein CATSDPSDSSSYNEQFF.

This clonotype was found many times. The chain employs TRBV20-1 and TRBJ2-2; D unresolved. V shed 3 bases and J shed 0 bases, with 14 bases lying between them. The germline gives CDR1 DFQATT, CDR2 SNEGSKA (reference sequence). CDR3 length: 16 residues. In nucleotides, the CDR3 is TGCAGTGCTAGGGCGGCAGCCCGCGCGAACACCGGGGAGCTGTTTTTT. This translates into CSARAAARANTGELFF.

A remark on this clonotype: The junction does not match germline at one end; this may be a read error. The chain uses TRBV20-1 and TRBJ2-1, with a weak D call TRBD1 (5 bases). The CDR3 totals 14 residues. Germline V gene data show CDR1 as DFQATT and CDR2 as SNEGSKA (reference sequence). The CDR3 DNA follows: TGCAGTGCACCAGGGCCAGCTAACTACAATGAGCAGCTCTTC. Protein sequence: CSAPGPANYNEQLF.

This clonotype was seen repeatedly, ten times or more. This sequence joins TRBV20-1 and TRBJ1-5; TRBD1 matches 8 bases. Unmatched junction bases numbered 4, after V lost 5 bases and J lost 1 base. The CDR3 totals 14 residues. Germline V CDR1 and CDR2: DFQATT, SNEGSKA (reference sequence). CDR3: CSAGQGRSNQPQHF. CDR3 nucleotide sequence: TGCAGTGCTGGACAGGGAAGGAGCAATCAGCCCCAGCATTTT.

The chain employs TRBV29-1 and TRBJ2-7; a possible D gene is TRBD1 (5 bases). Between the trimmed V and J ends, which lost 8 bases and 2 bases, there was a span of 16 bases. Germline CDR1 reads SQVTM; CDR2 reads ANQGSEA. The CDR3 covers 13 residues. CDR3 nucleotides: TGCAGCCGATCTCGACAGTCCACCTACGAGCAGTACTTC. This gives the protein CSRSRQSTYEQYF.

This clonotype occurred many times. The gene calls are TRBV6-5 and TRBJ1-2; tentatively, D is TRBD1 (5 bases). Trimming left V 0 bases short and J 8 bases short, with 13 bases between. CDR1 MNHEY and CDR2 SVGAGI come from the germline V gene. The CDR3 runs to 14 residues. CDR3 in amino acids: CASSYSGGSGGYTF. CDR3 nucleotide sequence: TGTGCCAGCAGTTACTCTGGGGGATCAGGCGGCTACACCTTC.

V and J are TRBV7-2 and TRBJ2-5; TRBD2 agrees at 13 bases. With V trimmed by 6 bases and J by 3 bases, 4 bases remained unmatched. Germline V lookup: CDR1 SGHTA, CDR2 FQGNSA. The CDR3 runs to 15 residues. CDR3 coding DNA: TGTGCCAGCAGGACTAGCGGGAGGCCAGAAGAGACCCAGTACTTC. Its translation is CASRTSGRPEETQYF.